Presented here are 12 T cell receptor beta chains from one specimen sequenced in a study of shared clonotypes between healthy human individuals (dated by TCRdb to the early 2020s). Libraries were constructed by the immunoSEQ multiplex PCR assay. The clones in this table, taken by TCRdb from immuneACCESS, are in-frame only. Not every clone is retained; where verified, under half of the shortfall comes from an unresolved V gene, and the cause of the rest is unknown. The sample yields about 2 million clones; about 95% were counted once. The ten biggest clones cover 1% to 1.3% of the sample. CD8 naive samples consisted of CD45RO-negative cells that were positively selected for CCR7, yielding a CD45RA+CCR7+ population without TemRA cells. Sequencing was done on a sample of naive CD8+ T cells sorted from blood. The meaning of the sample's cell subset or site label: CD45RA+CCR7+. Source of these receptors: a young man in good health.

The chain recombines TRBV6-1 with TRBJ2-3; D unresolved. The CDR3 length is 15 residues. V was clipped by 2 bases and J by 2 bases, with 11 bases between them. The germline CDR1 and CDR2 sequences are MNHNS and SASEGT. The CDR3 nucleotides read TGTGCCAGCAGTGAATTGGTACAGATCACAGATACGCAGTATTTT. It specifies CASSELVQITDTQYF.

This clone was detected a few times. CDR3 DNA: TGTGCCAGCAGCTCGGGCGCGGGAGGCTACGAGCAGTACTTC. Amino acids: CASSSGAGGYEQYF. V usage is TRBV27 and J usage is TRBJ2-7; 8 positions agree with TRBD2. Losses at the gene ends were 6 bases for V and 3 bases for J; bases not matched to a gene: 7. Germline V gives CDR1 MNHEY, CDR2 SMNVEV (reference sequence). The CDR3 covers 14 residues.

The chain employs TRBV5-4 and TRBJ2-7; TRBD2 matches 14 bases. J lost 6 bases, V lost 4 bases, and 12 bases had no gene match. Germline loops: CDR1 SGHNT, CDR2 YYREEE (reference sequence). The CDR3 extends over 17 amino acids. The CDR3 spells CASSPLPGLAGEPEQYF. CDR3 DNA sequence: TGTGCCAGCAGCCCGCTCCCGGGACTAGCGGGAGAGCCCGAGCAGTACTTC.

The CDR3 loop reads CASSIGTSVPYNEQFF. The CDR3 DNA sequence: TGTGCCAGCAGCATTGGGACTAGCGTCCCCTACAATGAGCAGTTCTTC. The rearrangement uses TRBV5-4 and TRBJ2-1, with 10 bases fitting TRBD2. V dropped 4 bases and J dropped 2; count of bases not matched to a gene: 6. The CDR3 sequence is 16 residues long. Per germline, CDR1 SGHNT and CDR2 YYREEE (reference sequence). Variable domain in full (rest from reference TRBV5-4 and TRBJ2-1): ETGVTQSPTHLIKTRGQQVTLRCSSQSGHNTVSWYQQALGQGPQFIFQYYREEENGRGNFPPRFSGLQFPNYSSELNVNALELDDSALYLCASSIGTSVPYNEQFFGPGTRLTVL.

DNA of the CDR3: TGTGCCAGCAGTTACACAGCGGGGGCCGCCGGGGAGCTGTTTTTT. Encoded protein: CASSYTAGAAGELFF. The chain couples TRBV6-6 to TRBJ2-2, with 8 bases aligning to TRBD2. With V trimmed by 2 bases and J by 6 bases, 5 bases remained unmatched. The CDR3 is made up of 15 amino acids. Looked up from germline, CDR1 is MNHNY and CDR2 is SVGAGI (reference sequence).

The V and J genes are TRBV29-1 and TRBJ1-1; D is unclear. Germline values: CDR1 SQVTM, CDR2 ANQGSEA. The CDR3 has 12 amino acids. V lost 0 bases and J 10 bases, leaving 12 bases between the germline ends. The CDR3 DNA sequence: TGCAGCGTTGAAGATAATGGGCTGGGAGCTTTCTTT. This codes for CSVEDNGLGAFF.

This clone was picked up one time. The V and J genes are TRBV5-4 and TRBJ2-1; TRBD2 matches at 16 bases. Germline V gene data show CDR1 as SGHNT and CDR2 as YYREEE (reference sequence). The CDR3 is 19 amino acids. V lost 4 bases and J lost 2; bases outside the gene matches: 9. CDR3: CASSTGLAGGPSTYNEQFF. In nucleotides, the CDR3 is TGTGCCAGCAGCACGGGACTAGCGGGAGGGCCAAGCACCTACAATGAGCAGTTCTTC.

About this clone itself: Compared with germline, one end of the junction differs, possibly owing to a read error. This chain links TRBV7-7 with TRBJ2-1; TRBD2 matches at 11 bases. CDR1 is SSHAT, CDR2 FNYEAQ, per germline (reference sequence). The CDR3 runs 16 residues. As DNA, the CDR3 is TGTGCTAGCAGTCTTAGCGGGAGGGTGTCCTACAATGAGCAGTTCTTC. It encodes CASSLSGRVSYNEQFF.

The chain is built from TRBV27 and TRBJ2-3, with D unclear. Trimming cost V 5 bases and J 4 bases, with 16 bases left between them. The CDR3 runs to 15 residues. Germline CDR1 is MNHEY and CDR2 is SMNVEV (reference sequence). CDR3 in amino acids: CASSPTAPMADTQYF. The DNA of the CDR3 is TGTGCCAGCAGTCCGACCGCCCCGATGGCAGATACGCAGTATTTT.

The chain links TRBV5-6 to TRBJ1-2; D not resolved. V was trimmed by 0 bases and J by 1 base, leaving 7 bases between them. The CDR3 is 14 amino acids. Germline assignment: CDR1 SGHDT and CDR2 YYEEEE. DNA for the CDR3: TGTGCCAGCAGCTTGGCCCGGATTAACTATGGCTACACCTTC. Translating gives CASSLARINYGYTF. The variable domain in full, completed from reference TRBV5-6 and TRBJ1-2, reads DAGVTQSPTHLIKTRGQQVTLRCSPKSGHDTVSWYQQALGQGPQFIFQYYEEEERQRGNFPDRFSGHQFPNYSSELNVNALLLGDSALYLCASSLARINYGYTFGSGTRLTVV.

The gene calls are TRBV6-9 and TRBJ1-5; TRBD1 is a possible D gene (5 bases). The CDR3 has 16 amino acids. The V gene's germline CDR1 is MNHGY and CDR2 SVAAGI. The germline V and J ends were trimmed by 6 bases and 2 bases, with 17 bases remaining between them. The CDR3 DNA is TGTGCCAGCAGGCTAATTTTTCAGGGTGGCAATCAGCCCCAGCATTTT. It specifies CASRLIFQGGNQPQHF.

To note about this clone: The same CDR3 also results from other DNA sequences found in this sample. The chain carries TRBV4-1 and TRBJ2-7, with D perhaps TRBD1 (6 bases). The germline V and J ends were trimmed by 4 bases and 1 base, with 11 bases remaining between them. Germline V gene lookup returns CDR1 MGHRA and CDR2 YSYEKL. The CDR3 contains 14 residues. The CDR3 DNA follows: TGCGCCAGCAGCCCAGGGGCCCTTTCCTACGAGCAGTACTTC. It encodes CASSPGALSYEQYF.